Listed below are T cell receptor beta chains from one sample, sequenced in a study of blood T cell repertoires in COVID-19. Method: immunoSEQ multiplex PCR; TCRdb's copy keeps in-frame clones and lacks some. The table includes hundreds of thousands of clones, approximately 86% detected once. Sequencing was done on a sample of PBMCs or T cells enriched from blood (not recorded which). All receptors derive from a woman in her thirties who had recovered from COVID-19. The conserved cysteine and the conserved F or W are not part of the CDR3 here. A D gene is named only where the DNA matches it firmly.

J: TRBJ1-2; V: TRBV11-2; D: -; CDR3: ASSLSILPGGYGYT
J: TRBJ2-7; V: TRBV27; D: TRBD2; CDR3: ASGGLAGGIRGQQY
J: TRBJ1-2; V: TRBV5-1; D: TRBD1; CDR3: ASSLARTGDGYT
J: TRBJ2-5; V: TRBV9; D: -; CDR3: ASSVGGGDGGTQY
J: TRBJ2-1; V: TRBV12-3/TRBV12-4; D: -; CDR3: ASSLADEQF
J: TRBJ2-1; V: TRBV6-4; D: -; CDR3: ASSERSGPYNEQF
J: TRBJ1-2; V: TRBV28; D: -; CDR3: ASNEWRTANYGYT
J: TRBJ2-6; V: TRBV19; D: -; CDR3: ASRVGAVLT
J: TRBJ1-1; V: TRBV28; D: TRBD1; CDR3: ASSFFYGQGWRSRGTEAF
J: TRBJ1-2; V: TRBV6-5; D: -; CDR3: ASSYRNEVNYGYT
J: TRBJ1-6; V: TRBV5-4; D: -; CDR3: ASSLDPGSPLH
J: TRBJ2-2; V: TRBV7-8; D: -; CDR3: ASRPTRGKAGELF
J: TRBJ1-2; V: TRBV5-4; D: -; CDR3: ASSLAWAGSFGGYT
J: TRBJ1-3; V: TRBV2; D: -; CDR3: ASRLDRGSGNTIY
J: TRBJ1-2; V: TRBV3-1/TRBV3-2; D: -; CDR3: ASSQDNGYT
J: TRBJ2-1; V: TRBV19; D: -; CDR3: ASKDSPRGYEQF
J: TRBJ2-5; V: TRBV3-1/TRBV3-2; D: TRBD2; CDR3: ASSRTSGSGETQY
J: TRBJ1-1; V: TRBV25-1; D: TRBD1; CDR3: ASRGLQGFPEAF
J: TRBJ2-2; V: TRBV5-6; D: TRBD2; CDR3: ASSTPGLAVNTGELF
J: TRBJ2-2; V: TRBV4-3; D: -; CDR3: ASSHEGANTGELF
J: TRBJ1-3; V: TRBV28; D: TRBD1; CDR3: ASRGQHSGNTIY
J: TRBJ2-5; V: TRBV28; D: -; CDR3: ASSLDPRGKETQY
J: TRBJ2-3; V: TRBV10-1; D: TRBD2; CDR3: ASSEIFGTSGPDTQY
J: TRBJ2-6; V: TRBV28; D: -; CDR3: ASSRGANVLT
J: TRBJ1-6; V: TRBV5-1; D: -; CDR3: ASSLVSTAYSPLH
J: TRBJ1-1; V: TRBV5-6; D: TRBD1; CDR3: ASSQYRGFTAF
J: TRBJ1-2; V: TRBV28; D: -; CDR3: ASSQGASSPYGYT
J: TRBJ1-3; V: TRBV6-5; D: -; CDR3: ASSYSNSPGNTIY
J: TRBJ2-7; V: TRBV18; D: -; CDR3: ASSRLAMVVSNEQY
J: TRBJ2-2; V: TRBV18; D: -; CDR3: ASSPSQGKAGELF
J: TRBJ1-2; V: TRBV6-5; D: -; CDR3: ASSYGGQPYGYT
J: TRBJ2-5; V: TRBV13; D: TRBD2; CDR3: ASSYTSGGEETQY
J: TRBJ2-7; V: TRBV15; D: -; CDR3: ATSNRLVGYEQY
J: TRBJ2-2; V: TRBV5-8; D: TRBD1; CDR3: ASSSWQGVNTGELF
J: TRBJ2-5; V: TRBV3-1/TRBV3-2; D: -; CDR3: ASLPNEEETQY
J: TRBJ2-2; V: TRBV9; D: -; CDR3: ASSVASGVPNTGELF
J: TRBJ2-7; V: TRBV19; D: -; CDR3: AVKSGVGTYEQY
J: TRBJ1-6; V: TRBV5-1; D: -; CDR3: ASSPDGSSYNSPLH
J: TRBJ2-3; V: TRBV7-3; D: -; CDR3: ASGLLLSSTDTQY
J: TRBJ1-1; V: TRBV2; D: TRBD1; CDR3: ASGDRDGRAF
J: TRBJ2-1; V: TRBV11-3; D: TRBD1; CDR3: ASSPYGQVHYNEQF
J: TRBJ1-3; V: TRBV7-9; D: -; CDR3: SLKGNTIY
J: TRBJ2-3; V: TRBV2; D: TRBD2; CDR3: ASRFTSGSTDTQY
J: TRBJ1-1; V: TRBV29-1; D: TRBD1; CDR3: SAWTGGTEAF
J: TRBJ2-4; V: TRBV9; D: -; CDR3: ASSVGRGLAKNIQY
J: TRBJ2-5; V: TRBV27; D: TRBD2; CDR3: ASSSPGGAKAQY
J: TRBJ2-5; V: TRBV6-6; D: -; CDR3: ASSRVGRQETQY
J: TRBJ1-2; V: TRBV6-6; D: -; CDR3: AIWRDSPSEGYT
J: TRBJ1-5; V: TRBV7-8; D: -; CDR3: ASSLGWQGSNQPQH
J: TRBJ2-5; V: TRBV28; D: TRBD2; CDR3: ASRNGTSGNQETQY
J: TRBJ1-2; V: TRBV15; D: TRBD1; CDR3: ATSRDKGQGADGYT
J: TRBJ1-2; V: TRBV11-3; D: -; CDR3: ASTSEGLGGYT
J: TRBJ2-2; V: TRBV7-2; D: TRBD2; CDR3: ASSLISGSAGELF
J: TRBJ2-1; V: TRBV6-5; D: -; CDR3: ASNPVTSYNEQF
J: TRBJ1-4; V: TRBV7-8; D: -; CDR3: ASSLERDTREKLF